This T cell receptor beta chain was identified in a study of cytomegalovirus exposure and HLA in healthy donors. Findings and caveats of the study: Most TCR sequences were uncommon, yet certain public TCRs appeared in many donors. Three chains tied to CMV proved CMV antigen-specific in vitro. The study labeled around 160 TCR beta chains cytomegalovirus-associated.

The donors were members of the validation cohort comprising over 90 subjects, separate from the roughly 690-subject first cohort. A word on this clone: What it binds is unknown.

After removal of 2 bases from V and 4 bases from J, the junction contained 5 bases not matched to a gene. The CDR3 extends over 15 amino acids. Germline assignment: CDR1 SGHNT and CDR2 YYREEE (reference sequence). TCRdb keeps only in-frame clones here, not all; method: immunoSEQ multiplex PCR. The data contain approximately 300,000 clones, approximately 86% of them singletons. The chain has TRBV5-4 and TRBJ2-7; 11 nucleotides align to TRBD1. The TCR comes from a woman in her twenties or thirties in good health and CMV-seropositive. The sample consisted of PBMCs. The CDR3 spells CASSLGQGARYEQYF. Here the CDR3 DNA reads TGTGCCAGCAGCTTAGGACAGGGGGCGCGATACGAGCAGTACTTC.